This T cell receptor (beta chain) was retrieved from a study of breast tumors, draining lymph nodes, adjacent tissues. This clonotype appeared once. Sequence at one end of the junction differs from germline and may be a read error. The lymph nodes were axillary draining lymph nodes from breast cancer patients. Using its own MiXCR run on the multiplex PCR reads, TCRdb lists one record per CDR3 protein. Of 150,000 to 200,000 distinct CDR3 sequences listed, about 33% are singletons. The CDR3 covers 16 residues. The germline CDR1 and CDR2 sequences are SGHVS and FNYEAQ. The clonotype was recovered from a female donor with breast cancer. Some clones in this sample may be carry-over from other donors' samples. The J gene is TRBJ2-5, the V gene TRBV7-6; a possible D gene is TRBD2 (5 bases). Specimen: axillary lymph node tissue. The CDR3 protein is CAGSLDHSVRQETQHF. The DNA for the CDR3 is TGTGCCGGCAGCTTAGATCATAGCGTCCGCCAAGAGACCCAGCACTTC. Supplemented by reference TRBV7-6 and TRBJ2-5, the full variable domain reads GAGVSQSPRYKVTKRGQDVALRCDPISGHVSLYWYRQALGQGPEFLTYFNYEAQQDKSGLPNDRFSAERPEGSISTLTIQRTEQRDSAMYRCAGSLDHSVRQETQHFGPGTRLLVL.